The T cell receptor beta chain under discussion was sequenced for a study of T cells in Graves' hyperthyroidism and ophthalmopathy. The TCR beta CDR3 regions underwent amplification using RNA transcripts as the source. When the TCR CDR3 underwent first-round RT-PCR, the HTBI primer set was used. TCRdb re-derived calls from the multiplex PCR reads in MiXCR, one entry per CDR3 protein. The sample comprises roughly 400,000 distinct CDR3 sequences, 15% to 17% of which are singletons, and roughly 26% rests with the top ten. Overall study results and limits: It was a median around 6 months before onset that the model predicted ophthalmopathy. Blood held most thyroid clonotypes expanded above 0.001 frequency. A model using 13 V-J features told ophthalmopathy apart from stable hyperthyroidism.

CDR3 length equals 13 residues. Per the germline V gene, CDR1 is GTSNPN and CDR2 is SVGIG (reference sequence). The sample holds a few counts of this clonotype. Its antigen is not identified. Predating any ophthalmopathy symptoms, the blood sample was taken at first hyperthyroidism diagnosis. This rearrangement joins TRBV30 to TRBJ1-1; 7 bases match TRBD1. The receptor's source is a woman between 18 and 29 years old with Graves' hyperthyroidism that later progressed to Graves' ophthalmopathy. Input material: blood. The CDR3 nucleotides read TGTGCAAAGGGGCGAGGGGGCAGCACTGAAGCTTTCTTT. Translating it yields CAKGRGGSTEAFF. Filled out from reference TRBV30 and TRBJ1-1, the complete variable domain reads SQTIHQWPATLVQPVGSPLSLECTVEGTSNPNLYWYRQAAGRGLQLLFYSVGIGQISSEVPQNLSASRPQDRQFILSSKKLLLSDSGFYLCAKGRGGSTEAFFGQGTRLTVV.